This T cell receptor (beta chain) was found in a study of T-cell memory formation after mild COVID-19. This clonotype was counted only a few times. This CDR3 region has 14 residues. The germline gives CDR1 SGDLS, CDR2 YYNGEE. The V end was cut by 4 bases, the J end by 7 bases, with 12 bases between. TCRdb recomputed calls from the 5' RACE reads with MiXCR, one row per CDR3 protein. Of approximately 340,000 distinct CDR3 sequences in the sample, about an eighth were seen once. The sequence came from a man between 18 and 35 years old who had mild COVID-19 (a few samples of this study predate the infection). Cell type and time point are not known. The sequencing input was PBMCs or a T cell subset sorted from them (not recorded which). V and J are TRBV9 and TRBJ1-6; D is possibly TRBD1 (5 bases). The CDR3 loop is CASSPPTANSPLHF. The CDR3 bases are TGTGCCAGCAGCCCCCCGACAGCCAATTCACCCCTCCACTTT.